This T cell receptor (beta chain) was captured in a study of OX40 agonist ivuxolimab in advanced cancers. Whole-study results and caveats: At 0.1 to 3.0 mg/kg, CD4+ and CD8+ blood T cells expanded clonally by week 6.

On this clone: Its antigen is as yet unknown.

The table came from immunoSEQ multiplex PCR; TCRdb's copy has only in-frame clones and leaves some out. The table has approximately 120,000 clones, 80% to 95% seen once; the top ten hold more than 0.7%. CDR1 is SGHTA and CDR2 is FQGTGA in the germline V gene. The CDR3 extends over 13 amino acids. The chain is built from TRBV7-3 and TRBJ2-5, with unresolved D. Matching the DNA end better, TRBJ2-7 makes the J call doubtful. The clonotype originates from an adult with an advanced solid tumor such as melanoma, head and neck, liver or kidney cancer. Sequences were derived from CD4+ or CD8+ T cells sorted from blood, sampled in a trial of the OX40 agonist ivuxolimab. In DNA, the CDR3 is TGTGCCAGCAGCTTAATGCCAGACTACGAGCAGTACTTC. It specifies CASSLMPDYEQYF.